The entry that follows covers one T cell receptor (beta chain) sequence. The CDR3 has 16 amino acids. Trimming left V 5 bases short and J 1 base short, with 15 bases between. Germline V gives CDR1 LNHDA, CDR2 SQIVND (reference sequence). Here immunoSEQ multiplex PCR was the method, and the copy in TCRdb shows in-frame clones only, minus some. The table has fewer than 250,000 clones, 80% to 90% seen once. The data belong to a study of blood T cell repertoires in COVID-19. This TCR was recovered from a man aged 30 to 45 in a cohort exposed to, infected with or recovered from COVID-19 (not recorded which). The chain carries TRBV19 and TRBJ1-5; D is uncertain. The sequencing sample was made of PBMCs or T cells enriched from blood (not recorded which). The CDR3 DNA sequence: TGTGCCAGTAGTGTGGGCTCGACGGCAAGCAATCAGCCCCAGCATTTT. This sequence encodes CASSVGSTASNQPQHF.